Listed below are T cell receptor beta chains from one sample, sequenced in a study. TCRdb re-derived calls from the 5' RACE reads in MiXCR, one entry per CDR3 protein. The sample includes roughly 56,000 distinct CDR3 sequences, nearly 30% of them seen just once. The sequencing sample was made of tumor-infiltrating naive CD4+ T cells sorted from the breast tumor. These receptors originate from a female donor with breast cancer. CDR3s include the opening cysteine and the closing phenylalanine or tryptophan. Each record gives: V gene, D gene, clone size, J gene, CDR3 DNA, CDR3 protein. The D gene is left open where the match is weak. The listing skips clone size in some rows; elsewhere it reads once, few, many or a size class.

>TRBV24-1|.|.|TRBJ2-5
TGTGCCACCAGTGACCAACAGGGTACCCAAGAGACCCAGTACTTC
CATSDQQGTQETQYF
>TRBV27|.|few|TRBJ2-4
TGTGCCAGCAGAACAGGTTTTCCCAAAAACATTCAGTACTTC
CASRTGFPKNIQYF
>TRBV4-1|TRBD2|.|TRBJ2-3
TGCGCCAGCAGCCGGAGCGGGAGTAGCACAGATACGCAGTATTTT
CASSRSGSSTDTQYF
>TRBV6-6|.|few|TRBJ1-4
TGTGCCAGCAGGGATAGTACGCGCATCAATGAAAAACTGTTTTTT
CASRDSTRINEKLFF
>TRBV24-1|.|once|TRBJ2-2
TGTGCCACCAAGTCCAGCCAGACCGGGGAGCTGTTTTTT
CATKSSQTGELFF
>TRBV3-1|.|many|TRBJ2-7
TGTGCCAGCAGGCCGGCGGGTATCCACGAGCAGTACTTC
CASRPAGIHEQYF
>TRBV10-3|TRBD1|few|TRBJ1-2
TGTGCCATCAGTGTGGGGGGACAGGGGTCCTATGGCTACACCTTC
CAISVGGQGSYGYTF
>TRBV6-2/TRBV6-3|TRBD1|once|TRBJ2-7
TGTGCCAGCACCGACCCGACAGGGAGCTCCTACGAGCAGTACTTC
CASTDPTGSSYEQYF
>TRBV5-1|.|.|TRBJ2-5
TGCGCCAGCAGCTCCGGGGCGGAAGAGACCCAGTACTTC
CASSSGAEETQYF
>TRBV3-1|.|few|TRBJ1-1
TGTGCCAGCAGCCGGTACGCAGGAAACACTGAAGCTTTCTTT
CASSRYAGNTEAFF
>TRBV6-2/TRBV6-3|TRBD1|few|TRBJ1-5
TGTGCCAGCAGTGTCCAGGGGGCCCAGCCCCAGCATTTT
CASSVQGAQPQHF
>TRBV5-4|TRBD1|once|TRBJ2-7
TGTGCCAGCAGCTTTCGAGGGACAGGGCGGGAGCAGTACTTC
CASSFRGTGREQYF
>TRBV7-2|TRBD1|.|TRBJ2-2
TGTGCCAGCAGCTTCAGGGGGCTTGGCGGGGAGCTGTTTTTT
CASSFRGLGGELFF
>TRBV7-6|TRBD1|few|TRBJ2-7
TGTGCCAGCAGCTCTCGACAGGGATTCTACGAGCAGTACTTC
CASSSRQGFYEQYF
>TRBV18|TRBD2|.|TRBJ2-3
TGTGCCAGCTCACCACTGGGACTATCCTCCACAGATACGCAGTATTTT
CASSPLGLSSTDTQYF
>TRBV9|TRBD2|.|TRBJ2-1
TGTGCCAGCAGCCCCCTTACCGGGACTAGCGGGGGGGCCGACTACAATGAGCAGTTCTTC
CASSPLTGTSGGADYNEQFF
>TRBV4-1|.|.|TRBJ2-3
TGCGCCAGCAGCCAAGATAGAGCGGGTTACACAGATACGCAGTATTTT
CASSQDRAGYTDTQYF
>TRBV5-1|.|.|TRBJ2-3
TGCGCCAGCAGCTTGGTAACCCTAGATATAGGTACGCAGTATTTT
CASSLVTLDIGTQYF
>TRBV29-1|.|few|TRBJ1-1
TGCAGCGTTCGAGGGGGATGGGGGATGAACACTGAAGCTTTCTTT
CSVRGGWGMNTEAFF
>TRBV5-1|.|medium-sized|TRBJ1-1
TGCGCCAGCAGCTTGGGGGTCAGCCGCACTGAAGCTTTCTTT
CASSLGVSRTEAFF
>TRBV6-1|.|few|TRBJ1-5
TGTGCCAGCAGTGAAATGGCCGGCGCATATAGCAATCAGCCCCAGCATTTT
CASSEMAGAYSNQPQHF
>TRBV5-1|.|.|TRBJ2-6
TGCGCCAGCAGCCCTGAAGTCCCCTCTGGGGCCAACGTCCTGACTTTC
CASSPEVPSGANVLTF
>TRBV4-2|.|many|TRBJ1-6
TGTGCCAGCAGCCAAACTAGGGATTCACCCCTCCACTTT
CASSQTRDSPLHF
>TRBV3-1|TRBD1|few|TRBJ2-2
TGTGCCAGCAACGACAGGGGGACCGGGGAGCTGTTTTTT
CASNDRGTGELFF
>TRBV28|TRBD1|.|TRBJ1-2
TGTGCCAGCAGCACAGGGGCTAACTATGGCTACACCTTC
CASSTGANYGYTF
>TRBV7-9|.|.|TRBJ2-5
TGTGCCAGCAGCTTCCGACAGGCCCGCGGAAGTGGGGCCCAGTACTTC
CASSFRQARGSGAQYF
>TRBV27|.|.|TRBJ1-2
TGTGCCAGCAGTTGGAAGGCCTCGAACTATGGCTACACCTTC
CASSWKASNYGYTF
>TRBV12-3/TRBV12-4|TRBD1|.|TRBJ1-1
TGTGCCAGCAGTTTAAGCGACAGGGGCCCCACTGAAGCTTTCTTT
CASSLSDRGPTEAFF
>TRBV5-5|.|many|TRBJ2-5
TGTGCCAGCAGCCCCTGGACAGTACAAGAGACCCAGTACTTC
CASSPWTVQETQYF
>TRBV5-1|.|many|TRBJ2-1
TGCGCCAGCAGCTTGGAGGTGCCTGAGCAGTTCTTC
CASSLEVPEQFF
>TRBV7-3|TRBD2|.|TRBJ2-1
TGTGCCAGCAGCTCCTCGGGGAGGGGCGGTGAGCAGTTCTTC
CASSSSGRGGEQFF
>TRBV20-1|TRBD2|.|TRBJ2-3
TGCAGTGCTAGTGGCGGGACTAGCGGGAACGGGAAGTCAGATACGCAGTATTTT
CSASGGTSGNGKSDTQYF
>TRBV12-3/TRBV12-4|.|many|TRBJ2-5
TGTGCCAGCAGTCGGAATAGGTGGGAGACCCAGTACTTC
CASSRNRWETQYF
>TRBV9|.|.|TRBJ1-5
TGTGTCAGCAGCCCCAGTCAGGCTAATCAGCCCCAGCATTTT
CVSSPSQANQPQHF
>TRBV28|TRBD1|.|TRBJ1-5
TGTGCCAGCAGTTTACTTGGACAGGGGGGTCAGCCCCAGCATTTT
CASSLLGQGGQPQHF
>TRBV4-2|TRBD1|few|TRBJ1-2
TGTGCCAGCAGCCATACCTCCTCCGGGACAGCACTGGGCGGCTACACCTTC
CASSHTSSGTALGGYTF
>TRBV6-5|.|few|TRBJ1-6
TGTGCCAGCAGTGCAAAGAGGGTGGCTATAGGGTCACCCCTCCACTTT
CASSAKRVAIGSPLHF
>TRBV14|.|few|TRBJ2-3
TGTGCCAGCAGCCAATCCGTCGGTGATACGCAGTATTTT
CASSQSVGDTQYF
>TRBV20-1|TRBD1|few|TRBJ1-2
TGCAGTGCGGTGGGGACAGGGTATGGCTACACCTTC
CSAVGTGYGYTF
>TRBV30|TRBD2|.|TRBJ2-7
TGTGCCTGGCGGGACTACTCCTACGAGCAGTACTTC
CAWRDYSYEQYF
>TRBV28|.|few|TRBJ2-5
TGTGCCAGCAGTTTAAGCTTAGCGGAAGAGACCCAGTACTTC
CASSLSLAEETQYF
>TRBV30|TRBD2|.|TRBJ2-2
TGTGCCTGGAGCGCATCTAGCGGGCAACTTTCGGGGCTGTTTTTT
CAWSASSGQLSGLFF
>TRBV6-9|.|few|TRBJ2-1
TGTGCCAGCAGTTACTCCATGGGGGGCAATGAGCAGTTCTTC
CASSYSMGGNEQFF
>TRBV5-4|TRBD2|.|TRBJ2-3
TGTGCCAGCAGCTTGGGTAGCGGGTACACAGATACGCAGTATTTT
CASSLGSGYTDTQYF
>TRBV7-2|TRBD1|few|TRBJ1-5
TGTGCCAGCAGCTTAGGGGACAGGGGCAATCAGCCCCAGCATTTT
CASSLGDRGNQPQHF
>TRBV24-1|TRBD2|few|TRBJ2-3
TGTGCCACCAGTGCAGCGGGAGCAGATACGCAGTATTTT
CATSAAGADTQYF
>TRBV9|TRBD1|few|TRBJ2-1
TGTGCCAGCAGCGTAGGGATGACAGGGGGATTTTACAATGAGCAGTTCTTC
CASSVGMTGGFYNEQFF
>TRBV5-1|TRBD2|few|TRBJ2-1
TGCGCCAGCAGCTTGGACGGGACTAGCGGGAGGCATACGTTCTTC
CASSLDGTSGRHTFF